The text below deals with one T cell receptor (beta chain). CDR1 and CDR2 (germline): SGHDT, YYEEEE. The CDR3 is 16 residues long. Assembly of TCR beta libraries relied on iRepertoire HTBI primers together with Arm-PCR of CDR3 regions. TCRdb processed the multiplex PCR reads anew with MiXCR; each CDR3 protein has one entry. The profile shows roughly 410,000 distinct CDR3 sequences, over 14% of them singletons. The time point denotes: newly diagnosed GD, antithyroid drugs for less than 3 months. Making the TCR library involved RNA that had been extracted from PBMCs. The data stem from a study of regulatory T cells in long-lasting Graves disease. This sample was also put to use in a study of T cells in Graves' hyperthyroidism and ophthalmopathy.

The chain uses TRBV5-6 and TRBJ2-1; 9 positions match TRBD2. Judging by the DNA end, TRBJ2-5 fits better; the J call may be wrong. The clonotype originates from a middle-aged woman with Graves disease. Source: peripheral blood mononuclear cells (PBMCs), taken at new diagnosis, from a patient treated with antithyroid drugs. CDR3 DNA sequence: TGTGCCAGCAGCTTGGCCGGGCTAGCGGGGCGGGAGGCCCAGTACTTC. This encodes CASSLAGLAGREAQYF.